This TCR beta chain was identified in a study of T-cell memory formation after mild COVID-19. The CDR3 length is 13 residues. With 7 bases clipped from V and 8 bases from J, the junction kept 6 bases outside the gene matches. Per the germline V gene, CDR1 is SQVTM and CDR2 is ANQGSEA. Via MiXCR, TCRdb re-called the 5' RACE reads, giving one row per CDR3 protein. The sample yields hundreds of thousands of distinct CDR3 sequences, roughly 20% seen once. The chain employs TRBV29-1 and TRBJ1-6; 9 nucleotides align to TRBD1. Material: PBMCs or a T cell subset sorted from them (not recorded which). The source of this sequence is an adult woman who had mild COVID-19 (a few samples of this study predate the infection). Cell type and time point are not known. CDR3 sequence (DNA): TGCAGCGCCGGGACAGGGAAGCATTCACCCCTCCACTTT. Protein sequence: CSAGTGKHSPLHF.